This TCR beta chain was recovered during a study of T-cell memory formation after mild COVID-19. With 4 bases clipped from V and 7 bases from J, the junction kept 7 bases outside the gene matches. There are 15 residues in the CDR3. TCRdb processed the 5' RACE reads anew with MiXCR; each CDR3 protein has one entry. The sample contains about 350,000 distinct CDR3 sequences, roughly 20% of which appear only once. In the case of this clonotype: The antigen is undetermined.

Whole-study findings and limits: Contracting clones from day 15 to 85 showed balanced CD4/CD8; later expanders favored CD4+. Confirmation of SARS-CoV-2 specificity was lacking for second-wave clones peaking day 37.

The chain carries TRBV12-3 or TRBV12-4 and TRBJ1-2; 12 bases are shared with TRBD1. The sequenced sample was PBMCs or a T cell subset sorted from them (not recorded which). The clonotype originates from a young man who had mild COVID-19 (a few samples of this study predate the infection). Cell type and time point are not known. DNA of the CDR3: TGTGCCAGCAGTTCTCGGGGACAGGGGGCGACTGGCTACACCTTC. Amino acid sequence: CASSSRGQGATGYTF.